The 22 T cell receptor beta chains below were found in one sample sequenced in a study of T cell responses to AZD1222 COVID-19 vaccine. TCRdb's table, derived via immunoSEQ multiplex PCR, lists solely in-frame clones and lacks some. The sample holds around 99,000 clones, about 90% seen once. This material consisted of peripheral blood, taken on day 0 of AZD1222 vaccination. Source of these receptors: an adult in good health.

The V call is TRBV4-1, the J call TRBJ2-7, with D possibly matching TRBD2 (5 bases). V was cut by 4 bases and J by 2 bases, with 18 bases left in between. Germline values: CDR1 MGHRA, CDR2 YSYEKL. The CDR3 extends over 16 amino acids. CDR3 DNA: TGCGCCAGCAGCCCGAGCCCCGGGGTTGGAGCCTACGAGCAGTACTTC. Its translation: CASSPSPGVGAYEQYF.

The chain has TRBV7-2 and TRBJ1-5; 7 positions agree with TRBD1. The germline CDR1 and CDR2 sequences are SGHTA and FQGNSA. This CDR3 comprises 15 residues. V gave up 3 bases and J gave up 6 bases; unmatched junction bases: 8. Here the CDR3 DNA reads TGTGCCAGCAGCTTCCGGGGGCGGACAGGTCAGCCCCAGCATTTT. The encoded protein is CASSFRGRTGQPQHF. The complete variable domain, with remaining parts taken from reference TRBV7-2 and TRBJ1-5, reads GAGVSQSPSNKVTEKGKDVELRCDPISGHTALYWYRQSLGQGLEFLIYFQGNSAPDKSGLPSDRFSAERTGGSVSTLTIQRTQQEDSAVYLCASSFRGRTGQPQHFGDGTRLSIL.

The chain links TRBV19 to TRBJ2-1; D remains unclear. The length of the CDR3 is 12 residues. Germline V gives CDR1 LNHDA, CDR2 SQIVND (reference sequence). Trimming shortened V by 3 bases and J by 8 bases, and 8 bases separated the two germline ends. CDR3 in DNA: TGTGCCAGTAGTATCGCAGGCGATGAGCAGTTCTTC. Amino acid sequence: CASSIAGDEQFF.

This clone was found a few times. The chain joins TRBV19 to TRBJ2-1; D possibly corresponds to TRBD2 (6 bases). The V end lost 10 bases, the J end lost 6 bases, and 13 bases lay between the germline ends. This CDR3 is 12 amino acids long. Germline V gene lookup returns CDR1 LNHDA and CDR2 SQIVND (reference sequence). CDR3 sequence reads: CATSGFFNEQFF. The CDR3 DNA is TGTGCCACCAGCGGGTTTTTCAATGAGCAGTTCTTC.

By its share, this clone is medium-sized (0.01 to 0.1%). This chain connects TRBV2 to TRBJ1-2; weak D call: TRBD1 (5 bases). V lost 6 bases to trimming and J lost 0 bases, with 8 bases between them. Per the germline V gene, CDR1 is SNHLY and CDR2 is FYNNEI. The CDR3 runs 13 residues. The CDR3 spells CASRGGANYGYTF. The CDR3 coding sequence is TGTGCCAGCAGGGGGGGAGCTAACTATGGCTACACCTTC.

This clone was observed once. The chain joins TRBV6-2 or TRBV6-3 to TRBJ2-3, with 10 bases lining up with TRBD2. This CDR3 is built from 15 residues. The junction had 5 bases not matched to a gene; V was cut back by 5 bases and J by 3 bases. Germline CDR1 MNHEY, CDR2 SVGEGT. The DNA of the CDR3 is TGTGCCAGCAGTCGAGCGGGGGGGCCGACAGATACGCAGTATTTT. As protein: CASSRAGGPTDTQYF.

This clone appeared a few times. The chain has TRBV10-3 and TRBJ2-7; TRBD2 aligns across 7 bases. The CDR3 contains 14 residues. The germline V gene has CDR1 ENHRY and CDR2 SYGVKD. V dropped 8 bases and J dropped 6; count of bases not matched to a gene: 13. CDR3 protein: CAIAEGLPFGEQYF. Here the CDR3 DNA reads TGTGCCATCGCGGAGGGACTACCTTTTGGCGAGCAGTACTTC.

This rearrangement joins TRBV12-3 or TRBV12-4 to TRBJ1-5; 7 nucleotides match TRBD1. The CDR3 extends over 13 amino acids. With V trimmed by 6 bases and J by 7 bases, 6 bases remained unmatched. CDR3 bases: TGTGCCAGCAGCACAGACAGGGCCCAGCCCCAGCATTTT. Its translation is CASSTDRAQPQHF.

The chain combines TRBV30 with TRBJ1-5, with D possibly TRBD1 on 5 matching bases. V lost 4 bases and J lost 1, with 8 bases in between. CDR3 length: 13 residues. The germline V gene has CDR1 GTSNPN and CDR2 SVGIG (reference sequence). CDR3 protein: CAWKGPSNQPQHF. For the CDR3, the DNA is TGTGCCTGGAAGGGGCCCAGCAATCAGCCCCAGCATTTT.

The rearrangement uses TRBV18 and TRBJ2-7; D is unresolved. Germline-derived CDR1 and CDR2 are KGHSH and LQKENI. The CDR3 spans 12 residues. V lost 6 bases and J lost 7, with 13 bases in between. The CDR3, as DNA: TGTGCCAGCTCTACAAGTCGTGGGGAGCAGTACTTC. Translation: CASSTSRGEQYF.

The CDR3 here is CATSVGGRLVGELFF. The CDR3 DNA reads as TGTGCCACCAGTGTAGGCGGGAGGCTTGTCGGGGAGCTGTTTTTT. This chain uses TRBV24-1 with TRBJ2-2; the match to TRBD2 covers 8 bases. CDR3 length: 15 amino acids. The germline V gene has CDR1 KGHDR and CDR2 SFDVKD. The V and J ends lost 5 bases and 7 bases, in that order; junction bases with no gene match: 8.

The rearrangement joins TRBV7-2 to TRBJ1-2, with a possible D match to TRBD1 (5 bases). The CDR3 consists of 13 residues. CDR1 and CDR2 (germline): SGHTA, FQGNSA. V was clipped by 5 bases and J by 8 bases, with 15 bases between them. The CDR3 spells CASSRGPAGGYTF. The CDR3 bases are TGTGCCAGCAGCAGGGGCCCCGCCGGGGGCTACACCTTC.

J is TRBJ2-5 and V is TRBV28; no clear D. Germline V gene data show CDR1 as MDHEN and CDR2 as SYDVKM. The germline V and J ends were trimmed by 2 bases and 10 bases, with 17 bases remaining between them. This CDR3 has 14 amino acids. The CDR3 DNA reads TGTGCCAGCAGTTTAATAGAATCCCAGAGTAGCCAGTACTTC. Translating it yields CASSLIESQSSQYF. The full variable domain, in which reference TRBV28 and TRBJ2-5 provide the parts outside the CDR3, is DVKVTQSSRYLVKRTGEKVFLECVQDMDHENMFWYRQDPGLGLRLIYFSYDVKMKEKGDIPEGYSVSREKKERFSLILESASTNQTSMYLCASSLIESQSSQYFGPGTRLLVL.

V gene TRBV29-1 combines with J gene TRBJ2-3, with TRBD2 as a possible D gene (6 bases). This CDR3 comprises 16 residues. V lost 5 bases to trimming and J lost 2 bases, with 20 bases between them. Germline CDR1 and CDR2: SQVTM and ANQGSEA. The CDR3 DNA reads as TGCAGCGTTCGCGGGGCTGCTTTGGCTTACACAGATACGCAGTATTTT. As protein: CSVRGAALAYTDTQYF.

The chain combines TRBV3-1 (or the pseudogene TRBV3-2) with TRBJ2-7; perhaps TRBD1 as D (6 bases). CDR3 length: 12 residues. Trimming cost V 5 bases and J 5 bases, with 10 bases left between them. CDR1 and CDR2 from the germline V gene are LGHDT and YNNKEL (reference sequence). The CDR3: CASSSYRDEQYF. CDR3 in DNA: TGTGCCAGCAGCTCCTACAGGGACGAGCAGTACTTC.

The genes are TRBV3-1 (or the pseudogene TRBV3-2) and TRBJ1-5, with D unresolved. Germline V lookup: CDR1 LGHDT, CDR2 YNNKEL (reference sequence). Trimming shortened V by 7 bases and J by 7 bases, and 26 bases separated the two germline ends. The CDR3 is made up of 17 amino acids. Here the CDR3 DNA reads TGTGCCAGCACCCACCAGAGTAGGGCGGGGTACATCCAGCCCCAGCATTTT. Protein product: CASTHQSRAGYIQPQHF.

This clone was detected only once. The V call is TRBV15, the J call TRBJ1-1, with D possibly matching TRBD1 (5 bases). Germline V lookup: CDR1 LNHNV, CDR2 YYDKDF (reference sequence). The length of the CDR3 is 13 residues. V lost 1 base and J lost 10, with 13 bases in between. CDR3: CATSRVVQGRAFF. DNA for the CDR3: TGTGCCACCAGCAGAGTGGTCCAGGGAAGAGCTTTCTTT.

This sequence joins TRBV4-1 and TRBJ2-3, with 9 bases aligning to TRBD1. V was pared by 4 bases and J by 2 bases, with 10 bases of the junction left unmatched. This CDR3 comprises 17 residues. Germline values: CDR1 MGHRA, CDR2 YSYEKL. CDR3 region: CASSPTGQGRATDTQYF. CDR3 DNA: TGCGCCAGCAGCCCCACGGGACAGGGAAGGGCCACAGATACGCAGTATTTT.

J is TRBJ1-6 and V is TRBV28; the D is unclear. CDR3 length: 14 amino acids. V lost 7 bases to trimming and J lost 6 bases, with 13 bases between them. Germline lookup yields CDR1 MDHEN and CDR2 SYDVKM. CDR3 loop: CASKASSGNSPLHF. CDR3 nucleotides: TGTGCCAGCAAGGCATCGAGCGGTAATTCACCCCTCCACTTT.

The chain couples TRBV15 to TRBJ1-4; TRBD1 matches 8 bases. The trim removed 4 bases at V and 5 bases at J, leaving 6 bases unmatched. CDR3 length: 15 residues. Per the germline V gene, CDR1 is LNHNV and CDR2 is YYDKDF (reference sequence). CDR3 protein: CATSTNRGGNEKLFF. The CDR3 coding sequence is TGTGCCACCAGCACCAACAGGGGGGGGAATGAAAAACTGTTTTTT.

The V gene is TRBV3-1 (or the pseudogene TRBV3-2), the J gene TRBJ1-2; 10 bases are shared with TRBD1. The CDR3 covers 14 residues. V lost 1 base to trimming and J lost 8 bases; unmatched junction nucleotides: 4. From germline, CDR1 is LGHDT and CDR2 YNNKEL (reference sequence). The CDR3 nucleotides read TGTGCCAGCAGCCAAGGACAGGGGGCGCTCGGCTACACCTTC. Protein: CASSQGQGALGYTF.

This clone has a single count. The V and J genes are TRBV7-6 and TRBJ2-1, with 9 bases lining up with TRBD2. V was pared by 5 bases and J by 12 bases, with 14 bases of the junction left unmatched. This CDR3 spans 15 amino acids. The germline V gene encodes CDR1 SGHVS and CDR2 FNYEAQ. CDR3: CASSARTRGGAGQFF. The CDR3 nucleotides are TGTGCCAGCAGCGCCCGGACTCGCGGGGGGGCGGGGCAGTTCTTC.